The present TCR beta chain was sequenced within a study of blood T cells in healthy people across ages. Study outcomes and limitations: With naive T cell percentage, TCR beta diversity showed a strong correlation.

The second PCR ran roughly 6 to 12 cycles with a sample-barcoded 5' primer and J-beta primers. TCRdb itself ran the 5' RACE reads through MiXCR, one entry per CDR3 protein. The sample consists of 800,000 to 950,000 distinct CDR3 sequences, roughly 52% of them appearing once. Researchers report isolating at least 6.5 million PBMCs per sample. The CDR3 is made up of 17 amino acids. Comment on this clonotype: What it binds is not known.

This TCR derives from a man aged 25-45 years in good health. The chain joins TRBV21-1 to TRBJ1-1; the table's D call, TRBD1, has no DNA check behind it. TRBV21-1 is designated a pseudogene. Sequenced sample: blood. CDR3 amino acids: CASSSRTGWSPNTEAFF. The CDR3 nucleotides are TGTGCCAGCAGCTCTCGGACAGGGTGGTCCCCCAACACTGAAGCTTTCTTT.